What follows are 32 T cell receptor beta chains derived from one specimen sequenced in a study of cytomegalovirus exposure and HLA in healthy donors (dated by TCRdb to about 2017). The protocol used for the library was the immunoSEQ multiplex PCR assay. A mixture of 60 forward primers for TCR Vbeta segments and 13 reverse primers for TCR Jbeta segments was used in the multiplex PCR. TCRdb holds this immuneACCESS table with in-frame rearrangements only. Some clones are missing; in checked studies, unresolved V genes explain under half, and the rest has no known cause. The sample includes tens of thousands of clones, with 44% observed a single time. Approximately 2% of the sample is in the top ten clones. Sequencing was performed on PBMCs. The receptor set was obtained from a woman aged 45-65 years in good health and CMV-seronegative.

The V gene is TRBV6-6, the J gene TRBJ2-7; TRBD2 might be the D (5 bases). Trimming cost V 3 bases and J 2 bases, with 11 bases left between them. The CDR3 sequence is 14 residues long. Per the germline V gene, CDR1 is MNHNY and CDR2 is SVGAGI (reference sequence). DNA for the CDR3: TGTGCCAGCAGTTATATGGCCGGGGCCTACGAGCAGTACTTC. Amino acid sequence: CASSYMAGAYEQYF.

This clone was seen more than once but under ten times. The gene calls are TRBV5-4 and TRBJ2-1, with 8 bases matching TRBD2. CDR3 length: 14 amino acids. V lost 4 bases to trimming and J lost 7 bases; unmatched junction nucleotides: 7. Per germline, CDR1 SGHNT and CDR2 YYREEE (reference sequence). The CDR3 nucleotides read TGTGCCAGCAGCCGAGCGGGAGAGAGGAATGAGCAGTTCTTC. Its protein product is CASSRAGERNEQFF.

The chain is built from TRBV5-1 and TRBJ2-3; 10 positions match TRBD2. Germline CDR1 and CDR2: SGHRS and YFSETQ. Losses at the gene ends were 0 bases for V and 0 bases for J; bases not matched to a gene: 4. The CDR3 loop spans 17 amino acids. The CDR3 loop reads CASSLGRTSGSTDTQYF. The CDR3, as DNA: TGCGCCAGCAGCTTGGGGCGGACTAGCGGAAGCACAGATACGCAGTATTTT.

This clone was detected a few times. The chain employs TRBV18 and TRBJ1-5, with D possibly being TRBD1 (5 bases). The CDR3 covers 15 residues. Germline CDR1 is KGHSH and CDR2 is LQKENI. Trimming took 3 bases from V and 8 from J, leaving 17 bases between them. The CDR3 here is CASSPSRGPGEPQHF. DNA for the CDR3: TGTGCCAGCTCACCGTCGAGGGGACCGGGGGAGCCCCAGCATTTT.

The rearrangement joins TRBV11-1 to TRBJ2-1; the match to TRBD1 covers 9 bases. CDR3 length: 14 residues. Unmatched junction bases numbered 6, after V lost 4 bases and J lost 8 bases. Per germline, CDR1 SGHAT and CDR2 FQDESV (reference sequence). DNA of the CDR3: TGTGCCAGCAGCTCCAGGACAGGGGATGATGAGCAGTTCTTC. It specifies CASSSRTGDDEQFF.

This clone was seen more than once but under ten times. The J gene is TRBJ2-7, the V gene TRBV7-9; 9 nucleotides match TRBD1. From germline, CDR1 is SEHNR and CDR2 FQNEAQ (reference sequence). V trimming: 5 bases; J trimming: 3 bases; junction bases outside the gene matches: 5. The CDR3 extends over 14 amino acids. The CDR3, as DNA: TGTGCCAGCAGCCGGACAGGGGACAACTACGAGCAGTACTTC. Amino acids: CASSRTGDNYEQYF.

J is TRBJ2-2 and V is TRBV15; 8 bases align to TRBD2. Looked up from germline, CDR1 is LNHNV and CDR2 is YYDKDF (reference sequence). The CDR3 spans 17 residues. Trimming removed 5 bases from V and 0 bases from J; junction bases left unmatched: 8. The CDR3 protein is CATSASRGGPNTGELFF. Here the CDR3 DNA reads TGTGCCACCAGCGCCAGTCGGGGGGGCCCGAACACCGGGGAGCTGTTTTTT.

The chain recombines TRBV5-4 with TRBJ2-7; D perhaps matches TRBD2 (8 bases). This CDR3 comprises 17 residues. Trimming stripped 0 bases from V and 0 bases from J, with 16 bases between. CDR1 and CDR2 from the germline V gene are SGHNT and YYREEE (reference sequence). CDR3 sequence: CASSLAGGDSFSYEQYF. The DNA of the CDR3 is TGTGCCAGCAGCTTGGCGGGGGGGGACAGTTTCTCCTACGAGCAGTACTTC.

The chain has TRBV2 and TRBJ1-1, with D perhaps matching TRBD1 (5 bases). CDR3 length: 14 residues. Germline CDR1 and CDR2: SNHLY and FYNNEI. V was clipped by 4 bases and J by 1 base, with 10 bases between them. CDR3 coding DNA: TGTGCCAGCAGTGTTAGGACAACGAACACTGAAGCTTTCTTT. This translates into CASSVRTTNTEAFF.

A note on this clone: An end of the junction does not agree with germline; a read error may underlie this. This chain links TRBV6-5 with TRBJ2-2; possibly TRBD2 for D (5 bases). The CDR3 extends over 16 amino acids. CDR1 is MNHEY and CDR2 is SVGAGI in the germline V gene. As DNA, the CDR3 is TGTGCCAGCAGTTACCAAAGGGATTCAGAACACCGGGGAGCTGTTTTT. Translating it yields CASSYQRDSEHRGAVF.

This sequence joins TRBV7-8 and TRBJ1-1; D perhaps matches TRBD1 (6 bases). CDR3 length equals 14 residues. The germline CDR1 and CDR2 sequences are SGHVS and FQNEAQ. Trimming shortened V by 5 bases and J by 1 base, and 11 bases separated the two germline ends. CDR3 residues: CASSPMTGNTEAFF. CDR3 in DNA: TGTGCCAGCAGCCCGATGACAGGGAACACTGAAGCTTTCTTT.

The J gene is TRBJ1-3, the V gene TRBV2, with no clear D. The V gene's germline CDR1 is SNHLY and CDR2 FYNNEI. The CDR3 runs 16 residues. Trimming stripped 2 bases from V and 4 bases from J, with 15 bases between. CDR3 protein: CASSELGRAGGNTIYF. In nucleotides, the CDR3 is TGTGCCAGCAGTGAACTAGGGCGGGCCGGAGGAAACACCATATATTTT.

This clone turned up a few times. The chain couples TRBV11-2 to TRBJ2-7; D ambiguous. Germline CDR1 SGHAT, CDR2 FQNNGV. V lost 7 bases to trimming and J lost 5 bases, with 18 bases between them. The CDR3 contains 14 residues. The CDR3 here is CASTRSTSVNEQYF. The CDR3 DNA is TGTGCCAGCACCCGTTCGACAAGTGTCAACGAGCAGTACTTC.

This chain connects TRBV7-3 to TRBJ2-1, with D maybe TRBD1 (6 bases). V was shortened by 1 base and J by 6 bases, with 13 bases between the two germline ends. Germline V gene lookup returns CDR1 SGHTA and CDR2 FQGTGA. CDR3 size: 15 residues. CDR3 residues: CASSLSLGGGNEQFF. The CDR3 region has the DNA TGTGCCAGCAGCTTAAGTCTAGGGGGTGGCAATGAGCAGTTCTTC.

As for this clone: Germline and junction disagree at one end, which may indicate a read error. The V gene is TRBV9, the J gene TRBJ1-3; D is ambiguous. Germline CDR1 SGDLS, CDR2 YYNGEE. This CDR3 region has 15 residues. CDR3 DNA sequence: TGTGCCAGCAGCGTTGGAGCACGCTCTGGAAACACCACATATTTT. Protein sequence: CASSVGARSGNTTYF.

The chain is built from TRBV6-5 and TRBJ2-3, with 11 bases lining up with TRBD2. This CDR3 has 15 residues. V dropped 6 bases and J dropped 5; count of bases not matched to a gene: 7. Germline V gene lookup returns CDR1 MNHEY and CDR2 SVGAGI. CDR3 bases: TGTGCCAGCAGGATTAGCGGGGGGGATGAAGATACGCAGTATTTT. Protein product: CASRISGGDEDTQYF.

The genes are TRBV2 and TRBJ2-4, with D possibly TRBD1 on 7 matching bases. Germline V gene lookup returns CDR1 SNHLY and CDR2 FYNNEI. The CDR3 contains 14 residues. V was pared by 8 bases and J by 4 bases, with 15 bases between. Here the CDR3 DNA reads TGTGCCAGCGAGGAGGGGACAGCGAAAAACATTCAGTACTTC. This sequence encodes CASEEGTAKNIQYF.

Concerning this clone itself: The same CDR3 also results from other DNA sequences found in this sample. The chain has TRBV2 and TRBJ1-3; 11 nucleotides line up with TRBD1. The CDR3 loop spans 16 amino acids. V was pared by 6 bases and J by 2 bases, with 6 bases of the junction left unmatched. Germline CDR1 SNHLY, CDR2 FYNNEI. The DNA for the CDR3 is TGTGCCAGCAGAGGGCCGGGACAGGGGGCTGGAAACACCATATATTTT. Protein sequence: CASRGPGQGAGNTIYF.

This chain uses TRBV27 with TRBJ1-5, with a possible D match to TRBD1 (5 bases). The CDR3 has 13 residues. V was clipped by 3 bases and J by 5 bases, with 8 bases between them. Germline V CDR1 and CDR2: MNHEY, SMNVEV (reference sequence). CDR3 protein: CASSFRGYQPQHF. In DNA, the CDR3 is TGTGCCAGCAGTTTTCGGGGGTATCAGCCCCAGCATTTT.

V usage is TRBV27 and J usage is TRBJ1-5, with a weak D call TRBD1 (5 bases). The V end was cut by 3 bases, the J end by 6 bases, with 12 bases between. The CDR3 has 14 residues. Germline CDR1 is MNHEY and CDR2 is SMNVEV (reference sequence). The CDR3 is CASSFWPGGQPQHF. In nucleotides, the CDR3 is TGTGCCAGCAGTTTCTGGCCCGGGGGTCAGCCCCAGCATTTT.

In the case of this clone: Other DNA sequences of this sample code for an identical CDR3. The rearrangement links TRBV4-2 to TRBJ2-1; 15 bases are shared with TRBD2. With 1 base clipped from V and 8 bases from J, the junction kept 12 bases outside the gene matches. This CDR3 region has 19 residues. Germline V gene sequence: CDR1 LGHNA, CDR2 YNFKEQ. CDR3 loop: CASSQAHSWTSGRGYEQFF. The CDR3 coding sequence is TGTGCCAGCAGCCAAGCCCATTCCTGGACTAGCGGGAGGGGCTATGAGCAGTTCTTC.

About this clone: As the CDR3 is not closed by the conserved phenylalanine or tryptophan, this likely results from a read error. In DNA form, the CDR3 reads TGTGCCAGCAGCCCGCAGGGTTTTTATCAGCCCCAGCATCTT. The encoded protein is CASSPQGFYQPQHL. The rearrangement joins TRBV4-2 to TRBJ1-5; D possibly corresponds to TRBD1 (5 bases). Germline V gives CDR1 LGHNA, CDR2 YNFKEQ. This CDR3 is built from 14 residues. V lost 4 bases to trimming and J lost 5 bases, with 12 bases between them.

There are a few counts of this clone. This chain links TRBV5-1 with TRBJ1-6, with a weak D call TRBD1 (6 bases). V was trimmed by 6 bases and J by 7 bases, leaving 17 bases between them. In germline, CDR1 is SGHRS, CDR2 YFSETQ. The CDR3 is 15 amino acids. In DNA, the CDR3 is TGCGCCAGCACCTCGGCCCCAGGGGCAAATTCACCCCTCCACTTT. Translating gives CASTSAPGANSPLHF.

The chain is built from TRBV18 and TRBJ2-1; possible D gene TRBD2, 7 bases. The length of the CDR3 is 16 residues. The germline V gene encodes CDR1 KGHSH and CDR2 LQKENI. The V gene lost 3 bases and the J gene lost 4 bases, with 16 bases spanning the gap. CDR3: CASSPMGGGGYNEQFF. Written as DNA, the CDR3 is TGTGCCAGCTCACCGATGGGGGGCGGGGGATACAATGAGCAGTTCTTC. Filled out from reference TRBV18 and TRBJ2-1, the complete variable domain reads NAGVMQNPRHLVRRRGQEARLRCSPMKGHSHVYWYRQLPEEGLKFMVYLQKENIIDESGMPKERFSAEFPKEGPSILRIQQVVRGDSAAYFCASSPMGGGGYNEQFFGPGTRLTVL.

The chain has TRBV11-1 and TRBJ2-6, with unresolved D. The V end was cut by 2 bases, the J end by 0 bases, with 5 bases between. The CDR3 contains 15 residues. Germline assignment: CDR1 SGHAT and CDR2 FQDESV (reference sequence). The CDR3 DNA follows: TGTGCCAGCAGCTTATCAGACTCTGGGGCCAACGTCCTGACTTTC. Translating gives CASSLSDSGANVLTF.

This clone has more than one count but fewer than ten. The gene calls are TRBV7-2 and TRBJ2-1; 11 bases line up with TRBD2. The junction had 7 bases not matched to a gene; V was cut back by 2 bases and J by 7 bases. The CDR3 is made up of 16 amino acids. Germline V CDR1 and CDR2: SGHTA, FQGNSA. CDR3 protein: CASSLRLAGGPNEQFF. The CDR3 DNA reads as TGTGCCAGCAGCTTACGTTTAGCGGGAGGGCCAAATGAGCAGTTCTTC.

This clone was picked up a small number of times. V and J are TRBV2 and TRBJ2-7; 9 bases match TRBD1. J lost 4 bases, V lost 7 bases, and 14 bases had no gene match. Germline values: CDR1 SNHLY, CDR2 FYNNEI. The CDR3 is made up of 16 amino acids. The CDR3 DNA sequence: TGTGCCAGCATCCCCCCGTTCACAGGGGGCGGGTACGAGCAGTACTTC. Translated, it gives CASIPPFTGGGYEQYF.

The J gene is TRBJ1-6, the V gene TRBV30; 8 bases align to TRBD1. The junction had 8 bases not matched to a gene; V was cut back by 4 bases and J by 6 bases. Germline values: CDR1 GTSNPN, CDR2 SVGIG (reference sequence). The CDR3 is 15 amino acids. CDR3 sequence: CAWNAPGGGNSPLHF. The CDR3 DNA sequence: TGTGCCTGGAATGCGCCAGGGGGCGGTAATTCACCCCTCCACTTT.

This chain links TRBV18 with TRBJ1-5; D is ambiguous. The V gene lost 3 bases and the J gene lost 0 bases, with 9 bases spanning the gap. CDR3 length: 15 amino acids. Per germline, CDR1 KGHSH and CDR2 LQKENI. CDR3: CASSPTADSNQPQHF. The CDR3 bases are TGTGCCAGCTCACCCACAGCGGATAGCAATCAGCCCCAGCATTTT.

The chain has TRBV5-1 and TRBJ1-4, with no clear D. There are 17 residues in the CDR3. Deletions cut 1 base from V and 0 bases from J, with 13 bases between. The germline V gene has CDR1 SGHRS and CDR2 YFSETQ. The CDR3 loop is CASSLSPPGTTNEKLFF. As DNA, the CDR3 is TGCGCCAGCAGCTTGAGCCCGCCGGGAACAACTAATGAAAAACTGTTTTTT.

This chain joins TRBV7-2 and TRBJ2-5; possible D gene TRBD1, 5 bases. Per the germline V gene, CDR1 is SGHTA and CDR2 is FQGNSA. Trimming took 3 bases from V and 5 from J, leaving 19 bases between them. The CDR3 has 16 residues. The CDR3 DNA is TGTGCCAGCAGCTTGTACCAGGGTATCCTAGAGGAGACCCAGTACTTC. Translated: CASSLYQGILEETQYF.

The chain joins TRBV28 to TRBJ2-6; 10 nucleotides align to TRBD1. V dropped 7 bases and J dropped 0; count of bases not matched to a gene: 3. The germline V gene encodes CDR1 MDHEN and CDR2 SYDVKM. This CDR3 has 16 residues. The CDR3 bases are TGTGCCAGCAAGAGGACAGGGGGCTCTGGGGCCAACGTCCTGACTTTC. It specifies CASKRTGGSGANVLTF.